These T cell receptor beta chains were read from a single sample in a study of T cells in localized non-small cell lung cancer. Clones were read by immunoSEQ multiplex PCR, and TCRdb kept only the in-frame ones, dropping some. The sample includes tens of thousands of clones, about 80% of them seen just once. This specimen consisted of peripheral blood, obtained before any cancer treatment. The origin of the receptors is a female donor at least 60 years old with stage II squamous cell lung carcinoma. The CDR3 runs from the conserved cysteine through the conserved F or W. A D gene is named only where the DNA matches it firmly. Some rows mark clone size as missing; the rest say once, few, many or name a class of expanded clone.

j_gene | v_gene | abundance | d_gene | CDR3aa | CDR3nt
TRBJ1-2 | TRBV5-4 | . | TRBD1 | CASSSRIGEVRDRGYGYTF | TGTGCCAGCAGCTCCCGTATAGGCGAAGTCCGGGACAGGGGGTATGGCTACACCTTC
TRBJ1-4 | TRBV19 | . | . | CASSKGAITEKLFF | TGTGCCAGTAGTAAAGGGGCCATAACGGAAAAACTGTTTTTT
TRBJ1-6 | TRBV4-1 | . | . | CASSLGVGALHF | TGCGCCAGCAGCCTCGGGGTAGGCGCCCTCCACTTT
TRBJ2-1 | TRBV6-4 | . | . | CASSGGSEQFF | TGTGCCAGCAGTGGAGGGAGTGAGCAGTTCTTC
TRBJ2-6 | TRBV19 | . | . | CASAGTSAGANVLTF | TGTGCCAGCGCCGGAACCTCCGCTGGGGCCAACGTCCTGACTTTC
TRBJ1-1 | TRBV18 | . | . | CASSPRGGGAANTEAFF | TGTGCCAGCTCCCCGAGAGGTGGAGGAGCTGCGAACACTGAAGCTTTCTTT
TRBJ1-1 | TRBV7-2 | . | . | CASSLPSVNTEAFF | TGTGCCAGCAGCTTACCCAGCGTGAACACTGAAGCTTTCTTT
TRBJ1-5 | TRBV5-8 | few | TRBD1 | CASRTRGRVSNQPQHF | TGTGCCAGCAGAACCAGGGGGCGAGTCAGCAATCAGCCCCAGCATTTT
TRBJ2-5 | TRBV4-2 | . | . | CASSQVRGLAGRNGETQYF | TGTGCCAGCAGCCAAGTACGGGGGCTGGCGGGGAGAAACGGGGAGACCCAGTACTTC
TRBJ2-7 | TRBV6-5 | . | . | CASFGATYEQYF | TGTGCCAGCTTCGGGGCGACCTACGAGCAGTACTTC
TRBJ1-1 | TRBV5-1 | . | . | CASSSQGFNTEAFF | TGCGCCAGCAGCTCCCAAGGGTTTAACACTGAAGCTTTCTTT
TRBJ1-1 | TRBV6-5 | once | . | CASSYSSRGGNTEAFF | TGTGCCAGCAGTTACTCTAGCCGCGGGGGGAACACTGAAGCTTTCTTT
TRBJ1-1 | TRBV25-1 | . | . | CASSTHLGEAFF | TGTGCCAGCAGTACACACTTGGGTGAAGCTTTCTTT
TRBJ2-7 | TRBV5-1 | . | . | CASSFGVGTYEQYF | TGCGCCAGCAGCTTCGGCGTAGGGACCTACGAGCAGTACTTC
TRBJ2-7 | TRBV4-3 | . | . | CASSQGGAGVQRDYEQYF | TGCGCCAGCAGCCAAGGCGGGGCAGGGGTTCAGCGGGACTACGAGCAGTACTTC
TRBJ1-1 | TRBV6-1 | . | . | CASRSTVEAFF | TGTGCCAGCAGGTCGACAGTGGAAGCTTTCTTT
TRBJ2-5 | TRBV6-6 | few | . | CASSRTTKETQYF | TGTGCCAGCAGTCGGACTACCAAAGAGACCCAGTACTTC
TRBJ1-4 | TRBV27 | few | . | CASSLRRRPGANEKLFF | TGTGCCAGCAGTTTGCGAAGGAGGCCTGGGGCTAATGAAAAACTGTTTTTT
TRBJ2-7 | TRBV28 | once | . | CASSPWVNAKYEQYF | TGTGCCAGCAGCCCTTGGGTGAACGCGAAGTACGAGCAGTACTTC
TRBJ2-1 | TRBV6-5 | . | . | CASSSPERSDEQFF | TGTGCCAGCAGTTCTCCCGAGCGGAGCGATGAGCAGTTCTTC
TRBJ1-3 | TRBV5-1 | . | . | CASRGYGNTIYF | TGCGCCAGCAGAGGGTACGGAAACACCATATATTTT
TRBJ1-2 | TRBV6-4 | . | . | CASSRDLFSYGYTF | TGTGCCAGCAGTCGGGACCTTTTCAGCTATGGCTACACCTTC
TRBJ1-1 | TRBV19 | few | . | CASSLLTANTEAFF | TGTGCCAGTAGTCTTTTGACAGCGAACACTGAAGCTTTCTTT
TRBJ1-5 | TRBV4-1 | . | . | CASSQDKTGSRGNQPQHF | TGCGCCAGCAGCCAAGATAAAACAGGTTCTCGAGGCAATCAGCCCCAGCATTTT
TRBJ2-2 | TRBV19 | . | . | CASSVQATGELFF | TGTGCCAGTAGTGTACAGGCCACCGGGGAGCTGTTTTTT
TRBJ1-6 | TRBV11-2 | few | . | CASRAAAYNSPLHF | TGTGCCAGCAGGGCGGCGGCTTACAATTCACCCCTCCACTTT
TRBJ2-5 | TRBV11-3 | . | . | CASRGSGETQYF | TGTGCCAGCAGGGGGTCCGGGGAGACCCAGTACTTC
TRBJ2-3 | TRBV19 | . | . | CASSIGGPPALTDTQYF | TGTGCCAGTAGTATCGGGGGACCTCCTGCGCTCACAGATACGCAGTATTTT
TRBJ2-1 | TRBV7-8 | . | . | CASSIGGGPYNEQFF | TGTGCCAGCAGCATAGGTGGTGGGCCATACAATGAGCAGTTCTTC
TRBJ2-2 | TRBV6-1 | . | TRBD2 | CASSGLRGLASGNTEELFF | TGTGCCAGCAGTGGACTCCGAGGACTAGCATCCGGGAACACCGAGGAGCTGTTTTTT
TRBJ1-6 | TRBV6-6 | few | . | CASYSGKNSPLHF | TGTGCCAGTTACTCAGGGAAGAATTCACCCCTCCACTTT
TRBJ1-4 | TRBV25-1 | . | . | CASSESRGSDEKLFF | TGTGCCAGCAGTGAAAGTAGGGGCTCGGATGAAAAACTGTTTTTT
TRBJ2-2 | TRBV2 | . | TRBD2 | CASSEVAGAGELFF | TGTGCCAGCAGTGAGGTAGCGGGGGCCGGGGAGCTGTTTTTT
TRBJ1-1 | TRBV18 | . | TRBD1 | CASSPGTGNRGTAEAFF | TGTGCCAGCTCACCGGGAACGGGGAACAGGGGCACCGCTGAAGCTTTCTTT
TRBJ1-2 | TRBV6-1 | . | . | CASGVQVYGYTF | TGTGCCAGCGGGGTCCAGGTCTATGGCTACACCTTC
TRBJ1-2 | TRBV2 | . | TRBD1 | CASSEGQGFGYTF | TGTGCCAGCAGTGAAGGACAGGGCTTTGGCTACACCTTC